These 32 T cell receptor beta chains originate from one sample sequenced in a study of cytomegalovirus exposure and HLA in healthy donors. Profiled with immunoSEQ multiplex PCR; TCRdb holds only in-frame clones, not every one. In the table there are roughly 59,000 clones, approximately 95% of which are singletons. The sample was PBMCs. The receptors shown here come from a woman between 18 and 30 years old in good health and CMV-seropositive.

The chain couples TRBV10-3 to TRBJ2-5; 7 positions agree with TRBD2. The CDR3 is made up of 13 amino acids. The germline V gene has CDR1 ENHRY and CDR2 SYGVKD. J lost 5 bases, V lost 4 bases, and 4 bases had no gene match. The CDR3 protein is CAISVGGTETQYF. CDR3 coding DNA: TGTGCCATCAGTGTCGGGGGGACTGAGACCCAGTACTTC.

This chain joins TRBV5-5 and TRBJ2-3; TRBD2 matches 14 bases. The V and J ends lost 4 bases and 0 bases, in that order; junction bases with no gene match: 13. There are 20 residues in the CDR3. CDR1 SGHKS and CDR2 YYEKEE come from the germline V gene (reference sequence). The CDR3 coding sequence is TGTGCCAGCAGCAAAATGGGACTAGCGGGAGCCCAATTTAGCACAGATACGCAGTATTTT. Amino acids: CASSKMGLAGAQFSTDTQYF.

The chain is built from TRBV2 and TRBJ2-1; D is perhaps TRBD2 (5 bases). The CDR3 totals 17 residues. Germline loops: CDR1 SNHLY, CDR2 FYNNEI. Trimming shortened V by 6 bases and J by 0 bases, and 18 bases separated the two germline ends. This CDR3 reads CASSGSQRKSSYNEQFF. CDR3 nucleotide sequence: TGTGCCAGCAGCGGCTCTCAGCGGAAGTCCTCCTACAATGAGCAGTTCTTC.

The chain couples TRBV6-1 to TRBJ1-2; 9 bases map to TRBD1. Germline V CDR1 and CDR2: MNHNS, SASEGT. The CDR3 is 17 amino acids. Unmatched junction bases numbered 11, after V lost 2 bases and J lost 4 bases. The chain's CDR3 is CASSEPGQGGIGYGYTF. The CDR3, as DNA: TGTGCCAGCAGTGAACCGGGACAGGGTGGGATAGGCTATGGCTACACCTTC.

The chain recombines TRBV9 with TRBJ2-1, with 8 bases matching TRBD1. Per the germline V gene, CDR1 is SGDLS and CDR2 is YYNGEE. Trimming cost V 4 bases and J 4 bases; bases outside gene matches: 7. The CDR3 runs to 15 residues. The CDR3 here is CASSPRTGLYNEQFF. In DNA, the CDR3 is TGTGCCAGCAGCCCCCGGACAGGGTTGTACAATGAGCAGTTCTTC.

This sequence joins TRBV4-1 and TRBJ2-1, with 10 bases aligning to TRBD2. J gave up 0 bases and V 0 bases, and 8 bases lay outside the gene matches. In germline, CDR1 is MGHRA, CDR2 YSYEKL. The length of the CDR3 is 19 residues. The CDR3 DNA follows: TGCGCCAGCAGCCAAGACCGGGCTAGCGGGGGCAACTCCTACAATGAGCAGTTCTTC. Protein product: CASSQDRASGGNSYNEQFF.

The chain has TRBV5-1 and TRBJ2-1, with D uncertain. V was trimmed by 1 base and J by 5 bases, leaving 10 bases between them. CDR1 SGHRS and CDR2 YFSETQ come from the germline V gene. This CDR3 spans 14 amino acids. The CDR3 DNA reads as TGCGCCAGCAGCTTGACCTCAGGTAACAATGAGCAGTTCTTC. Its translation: CASSLTSGNNEQFF.

In nucleotides, the CDR3 is TGCGCCAGCAGCCAAGAGTGGAGCTCCTATAATTCACCCCTCCACTTT. Its translation: CASSQEWSSYNSPLHF. The chain links TRBV4-1 to TRBJ1-6; D is undetermined. Trimming stripped 0 bases from V and 0 bases from J, with 6 bases between. This CDR3 is built from 16 residues. The germline CDR1 and CDR2 sequences are MGHRA and YSYEKL.

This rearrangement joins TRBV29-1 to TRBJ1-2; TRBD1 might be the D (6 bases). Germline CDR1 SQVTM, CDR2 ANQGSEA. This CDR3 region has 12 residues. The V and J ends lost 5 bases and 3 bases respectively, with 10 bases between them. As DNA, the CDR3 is TGCAGCGTTTCAGCAGGGGACTATGGCTACACCTTC. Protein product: CSVSAGDYGYTF. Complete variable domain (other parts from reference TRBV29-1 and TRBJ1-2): SAVISQKPSRDICQRGTSLTIQCQVDSQVTMMFWYRQQPGQSLTLIATANQGSEATYESGFVIDKFPISRPNLTFSTLTVSNMSPEDSSIYLCSVSAGDYGYTFGSGTRLTVV.

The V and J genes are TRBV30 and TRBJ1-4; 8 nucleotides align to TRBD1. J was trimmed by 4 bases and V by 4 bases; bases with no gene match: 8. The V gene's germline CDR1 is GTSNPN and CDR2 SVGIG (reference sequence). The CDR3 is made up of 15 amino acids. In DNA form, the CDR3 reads TGTGCCTGGACCCGTGGGGGGACAGGTAATGAAAAACTGTTTTTT. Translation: CAWTRGGTGNEKLFF.

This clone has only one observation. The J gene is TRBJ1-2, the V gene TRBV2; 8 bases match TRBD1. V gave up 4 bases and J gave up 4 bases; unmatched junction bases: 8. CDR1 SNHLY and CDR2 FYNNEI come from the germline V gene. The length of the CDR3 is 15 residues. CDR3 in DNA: TGTGCCAGCAGTGTCGTATCAGGGGGCTTCTATGGCTACACCTTC. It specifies CASSVVSGGFYGYTF.

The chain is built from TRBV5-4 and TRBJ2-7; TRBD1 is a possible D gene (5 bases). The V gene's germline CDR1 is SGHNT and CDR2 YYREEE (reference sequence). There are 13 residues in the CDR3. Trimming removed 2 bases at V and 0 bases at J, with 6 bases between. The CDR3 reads CASSFQGSYEQYF. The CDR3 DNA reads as TGTGCCAGCAGCTTCCAGGGCTCCTACGAGCAGTACTTC.

The CDR3 reads CSAQRRETLRLHNEQFF. CDR3 coding DNA: TGCAGCGCCCAGAGGCGGGAGACCCTACGATTGCACAATGAGCAGTTCTTC. This chain joins TRBV29-1 and TRBJ2-1, with 7 bases matching TRBD2. The CDR3 sequence is 17 residues long. Germline-derived CDR1 and CDR2 are SQVTM and ANQGSEA. J gave up 5 bases and V 7 bases, and 20 bases lay outside the gene matches.

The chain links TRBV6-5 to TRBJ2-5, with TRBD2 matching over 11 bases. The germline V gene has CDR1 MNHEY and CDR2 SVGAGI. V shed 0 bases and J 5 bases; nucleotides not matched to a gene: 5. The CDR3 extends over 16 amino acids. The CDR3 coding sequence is TGTGCCAGCAGTTACTCAAGTAGCGGGGGGGGCGAGACCCAGTACTTC. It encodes CASSYSSSGGGETQYF.

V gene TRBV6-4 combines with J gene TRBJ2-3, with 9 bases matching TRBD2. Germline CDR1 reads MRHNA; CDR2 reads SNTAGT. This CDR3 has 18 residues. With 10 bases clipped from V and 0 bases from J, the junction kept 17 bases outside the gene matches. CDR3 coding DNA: TGTGCCACGCCCTTGAGCGGGAGGAACCACCAGAGCACAGATACGCAGTATTTT. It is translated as CATPLSGRNHQSTDTQYF.

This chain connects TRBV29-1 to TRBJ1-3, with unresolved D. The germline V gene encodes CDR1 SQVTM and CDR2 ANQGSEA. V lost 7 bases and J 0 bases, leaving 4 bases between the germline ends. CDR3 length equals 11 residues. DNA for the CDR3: TGCAGCGCCTTCTCTGGAAACACCATATATTTT. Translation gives CSAFSGNTIYF.

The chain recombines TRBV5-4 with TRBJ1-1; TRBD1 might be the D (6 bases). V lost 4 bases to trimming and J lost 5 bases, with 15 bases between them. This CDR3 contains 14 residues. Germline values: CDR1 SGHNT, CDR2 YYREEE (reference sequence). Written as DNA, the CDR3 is TGTGCCAGCAGCCCCGAAGGGGGAAGGACTGAAGCTTTCTTT. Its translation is CASSPEGGRTEAFF.

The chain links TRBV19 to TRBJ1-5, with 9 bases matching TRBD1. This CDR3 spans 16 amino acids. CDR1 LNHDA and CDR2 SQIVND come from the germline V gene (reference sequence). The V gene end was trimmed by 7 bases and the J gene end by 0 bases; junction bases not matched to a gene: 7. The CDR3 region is CASKDRGGHSNQPQHF. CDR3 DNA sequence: TGTGCCAGTAAGGACAGGGGCGGCCATAGCAATCAGCCCCAGCATTTT.

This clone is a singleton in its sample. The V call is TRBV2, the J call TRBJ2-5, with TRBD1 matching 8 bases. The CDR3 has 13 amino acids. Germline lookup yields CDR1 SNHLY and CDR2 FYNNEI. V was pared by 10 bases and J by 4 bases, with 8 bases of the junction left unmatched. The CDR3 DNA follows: TGTGCCATCAGGACAGGGCTGTCAGAGACCCAGTACTTC. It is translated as CAIRTGLSETQYF.

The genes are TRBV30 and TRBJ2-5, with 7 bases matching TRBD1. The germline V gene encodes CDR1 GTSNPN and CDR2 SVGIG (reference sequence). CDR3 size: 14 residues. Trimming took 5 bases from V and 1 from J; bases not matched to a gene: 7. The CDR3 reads CAWDKGTAQETQYF. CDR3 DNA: TGTGCCTGGGATAAAGGGACAGCCCAAGAGACCCAGTACTTC.

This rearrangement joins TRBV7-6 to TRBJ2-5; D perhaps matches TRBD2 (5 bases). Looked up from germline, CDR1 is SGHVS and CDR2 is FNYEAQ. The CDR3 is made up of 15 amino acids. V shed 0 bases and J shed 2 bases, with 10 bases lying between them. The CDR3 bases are TGTGCCAGCAGCTTAGCCCCGGGGTGGCAAGAGACCCAGTACTTC. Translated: CASSLAPGWQETQYF.

CDR3: CASSLVSETGELFF. CDR3 bases: TGCGCCAGCAGCTTGGTTTCGGAGACCGGGGAGCTGTTTTTT. The J gene is TRBJ2-2, the V gene TRBV5-1; no clear D gene. This CDR3 comprises 14 residues. Germline CDR1 and CDR2: SGHRS and YFSETQ. Deletions cut 0 bases from V and 5 bases from J, with 8 bases between.

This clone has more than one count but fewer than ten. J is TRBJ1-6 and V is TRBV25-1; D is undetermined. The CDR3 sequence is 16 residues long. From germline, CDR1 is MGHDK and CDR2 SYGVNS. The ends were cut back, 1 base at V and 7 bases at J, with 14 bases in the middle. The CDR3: CASSESGGNYNSPLHF. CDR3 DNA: TGTGCCAGCAGTGAATCAGGCGGGAATTACAATTCACCCCTCCACTTT. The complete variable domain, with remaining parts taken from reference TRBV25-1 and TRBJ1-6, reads EADIYQTPRYLVIGTGKKITLECSQTMGHDKMYWYQQDPGMELHLIHYSYGVNSTEKGDLSSESTVSRIRTEHFPLTLESARPSHTSQYLCASSESGGNYNSPLHFGNGTRLTVT.

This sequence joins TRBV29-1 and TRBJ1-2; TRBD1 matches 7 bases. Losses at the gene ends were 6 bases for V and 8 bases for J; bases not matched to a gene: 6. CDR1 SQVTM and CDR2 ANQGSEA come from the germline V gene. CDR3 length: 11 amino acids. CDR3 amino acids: CSVGDSWGYTF. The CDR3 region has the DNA TGCAGCGTGGGGGACAGCTGGGGCTACACCTTC.

The CDR3 loop reads CASSPGLAYETQYF. CDR3 bases: TGTGCCAGCAGCCCGGGACTAGCTTACGAGACCCAGTACTTC. The V and J genes are TRBV5-6 and TRBJ2-5; 9 nucleotides align to TRBD2. Germline-derived CDR1 and CDR2 are SGHDT and YYEEEE. The CDR3 covers 14 residues. V lost 4 bases, J lost 5 bases, and 6 bases stayed unmatched.

The CDR3 region has the DNA TGTGCCAGCAGCGTAGTCGCAGGGGCCAGAGGGGAGCTGTTTTTT. Translating gives CASSVVAGARGELFF. The chain is built from TRBV9 and TRBJ2-2, with TRBD1 as a possible D gene (6 bases). V was clipped by 0 bases and J by 8 bases, with 14 bases between them. From germline, CDR1 is SGDLS and CDR2 YYNGEE. The CDR3 contains 15 residues.

CDR3 amino acids: CASSQGTGTNLYGYTF. The CDR3 nucleotides are TGCGCCAGCAGCCAAGGCACCGGGACAAACTTATATGGCTACACCTTC. V usage is TRBV4-3 and J usage is TRBJ1-2, with D maybe TRBD1 (6 bases). V was shortened by 1 base and J by 5 bases, with 17 bases between the two germline ends. Germline values: CDR1 LGHNA, CDR2 YSLEER. This CDR3 comprises 16 residues.

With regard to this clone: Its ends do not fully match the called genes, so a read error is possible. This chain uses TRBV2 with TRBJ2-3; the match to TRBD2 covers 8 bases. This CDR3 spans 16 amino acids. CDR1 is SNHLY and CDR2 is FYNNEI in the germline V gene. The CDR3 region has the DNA TGTGCCAGCAGCGAAGTAGCGGGACGAGCCACAGATACGCAGTATTTT. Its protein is CASSEVAGRATDTQYF.

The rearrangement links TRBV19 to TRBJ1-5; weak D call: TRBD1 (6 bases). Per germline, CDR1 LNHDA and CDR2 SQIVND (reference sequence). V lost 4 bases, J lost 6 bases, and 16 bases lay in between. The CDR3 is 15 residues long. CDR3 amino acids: CASSTSPKGGQPQHF. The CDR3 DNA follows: TGTGCCAGTAGTACTTCTCCGAAAGGGGGTCAGCCCCAGCATTTT.

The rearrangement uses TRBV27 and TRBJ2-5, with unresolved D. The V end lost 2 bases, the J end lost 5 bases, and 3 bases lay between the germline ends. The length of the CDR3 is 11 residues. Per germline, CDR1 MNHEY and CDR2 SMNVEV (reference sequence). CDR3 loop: CASSLGETQYF. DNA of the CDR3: TGTGCCAGCAGTTTAGGCGAGACCCAGTACTTC.

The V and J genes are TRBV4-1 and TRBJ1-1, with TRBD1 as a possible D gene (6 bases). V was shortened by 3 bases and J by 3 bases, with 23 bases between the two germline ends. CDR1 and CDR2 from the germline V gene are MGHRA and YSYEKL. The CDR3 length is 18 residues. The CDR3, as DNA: TGCGCCAGCAGCCATGTCGTCCGGGGGGGCGGGCAGCACACTGAAGCTTTCTTT. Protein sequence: CASSHVVRGGGQHTEAFF.

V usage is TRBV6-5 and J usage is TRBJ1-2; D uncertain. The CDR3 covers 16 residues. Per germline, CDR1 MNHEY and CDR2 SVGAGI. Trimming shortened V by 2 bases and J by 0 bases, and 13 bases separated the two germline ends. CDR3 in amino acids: CASSYTHLNPNYGYTF. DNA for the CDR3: TGTGCCAGCAGTTACACTCACCTGAATCCTAACTATGGCTACACCTTC.